This entry is about one T cell receptor beta chain. The CDR3 sequence is 14 residues long. Trimming cost V 7 bases and J 0 bases, with 13 bases left between them. Per the germline V gene, CDR1 is SGHRS and CDR2 is YFSETQ. These data belong to a study of cytomegalovirus exposure and HLA in healthy donors. The PCR was carried out with 60 Vbeta primers and 13 Jbeta primers. The method was immunoSEQ multiplex PCR; TCRdb's version includes in-frame clones alone and lacks a portion of them. Recorded here are roughly 140,000 clones; the top ten clones represent 0.75% to 1%. Each donor's status was that of a healthy bone marrow donor. Nominal health characterized the donors when sampled, though unrecorded immune exposures were likely.

The clonotype was recovered from a male donor in good health and CMV-seronegative. The rearrangement joins TRBV5-1 to TRBJ1-1; D remains ambiguous. The sample consisted of PBMCs. The CDR3 loop is CASATPGMNTEAFF. CDR3 nucleotides: TGCGCCAGCGCCACACCGGGGATGAACACTGAAGCTTTCTTT.